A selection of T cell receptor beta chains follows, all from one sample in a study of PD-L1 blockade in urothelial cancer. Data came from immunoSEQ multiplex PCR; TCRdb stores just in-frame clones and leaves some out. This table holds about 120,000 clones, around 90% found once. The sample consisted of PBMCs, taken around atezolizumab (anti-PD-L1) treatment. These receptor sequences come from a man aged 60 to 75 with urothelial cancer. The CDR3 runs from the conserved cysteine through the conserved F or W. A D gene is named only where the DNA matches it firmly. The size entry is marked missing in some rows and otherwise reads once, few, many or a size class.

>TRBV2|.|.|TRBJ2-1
TGTGCCAGCGGGGCGCAACCCTACAATGAGCAGTTCTTC
CASGAQPYNEQFF
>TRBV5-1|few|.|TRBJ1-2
TGCGCCAGCACTTCCGGGTATGATGGCTACACCTTC
CASTSGYDGYTF
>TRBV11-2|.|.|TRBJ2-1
TGTGCCAGCAGCTTAGGTGGGGGCATCTACAATGAGCAGTTCTTC
CASSLGGGIYNEQFF
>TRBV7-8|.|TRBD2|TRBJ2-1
TGTGCCAGCAGCGGAAGGCGTAGCGGGGGGGCTCGTGAGCAGTTCTTC
CASSGRRSGGAREQFF
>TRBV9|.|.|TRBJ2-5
TGTGCCAGCAGCGCTTCAGGGGACCAAGAGACCCAGTACTTC
CASSASGDQETQYF
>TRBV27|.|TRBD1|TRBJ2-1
TGTGCCAGCAGTACAACAGGGGGCTCCTACAATGAGCAGTTCTTC
CASSTTGGSYNEQFF
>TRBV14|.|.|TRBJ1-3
TGTGCCAGCAGCCAAGACAGGGGAAACACCATATATTTT
CASSQDRGNTIYF
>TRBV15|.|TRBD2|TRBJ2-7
TGTGCCACCAGCAGAGGAATGAGCGGGGGATACGAGCAGTACTTC
CATSRGMSGGYEQYF
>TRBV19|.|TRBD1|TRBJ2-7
TGTGCCAGTAGTACCCGATACCCCCGGGACAGTTCCTACGAGCAGTACTTC
CASSTRYPRDSSYEQYF
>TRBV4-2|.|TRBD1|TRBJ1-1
TGTGCCAGCAGCCAAACAGGGGGAATTCCTTTCTTT
CASSQTGGIPFF
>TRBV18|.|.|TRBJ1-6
TGTGCCAGCTCACCCAACCCGATAAACGGGGGTTTTCAATCACCCCTCCACTTT
CASSPNPINGGFQSPLHF
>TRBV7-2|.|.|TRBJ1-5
TGTGCCAGCAGCCTACAGGGTCCCTATAGCAATCAGCCCCAGCATTTT
CASSLQGPYSNQPQHF
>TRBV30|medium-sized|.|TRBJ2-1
TGTGCCTTGGTAAGAGGGTCTTACAATGAGCAGTTCTTC
CALVRGSYNEQFF
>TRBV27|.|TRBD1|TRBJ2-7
TGTGCCAGCAGCCCACGGACAGGGGGCTACGAGCAGTACTTC
CASSPRTGGYEQYF
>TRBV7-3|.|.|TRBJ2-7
TGTGCCAGCAGCTTAAGTCGGTCAGGCGAGCAGTACTTC
CASSLSRSGEQYF
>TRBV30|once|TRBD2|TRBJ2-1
TGTGCCTGGAGTTCCCCAAGGGGTAGCGGGAAGTACAATGAGCAGTTCTTC
CAWSSPRGSGKYNEQFF
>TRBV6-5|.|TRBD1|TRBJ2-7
TGTGCCAGCAGTTACGCCGGGACAGGGGCGTACGAGCAGTACTTC
CASSYAGTGAYEQYF
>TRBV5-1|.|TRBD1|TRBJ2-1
TGCGCCAGCAGCAAGGGGGCTTACAATGAGCAGTTCTTC
CASSKGAYNEQFF
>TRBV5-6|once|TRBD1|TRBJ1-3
TGTGCCAGCAGCTTGGTCGGGACAGAGGGAAACACCATATATTTT
CASSLVGTEGNTIYF
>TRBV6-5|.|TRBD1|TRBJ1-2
TGTGCCAGCAGGGAAGGGACAGGGGTTTATGGCTACACCTTC
CASREGTGVYGYTF
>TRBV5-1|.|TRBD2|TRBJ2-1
TGCGCCAGCAGCCCCGGTAGCGGGGTTGCGGATGAGCAGTTCTTC
CASSPGSGVADEQFF
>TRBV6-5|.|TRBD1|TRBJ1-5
TGTGCCAGCAGAAGACAGGGGGTTAGCAATCAGCCCCAGCATTTT
CASRRQGVSNQPQHF
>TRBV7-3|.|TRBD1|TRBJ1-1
TGTGCCAGCAGCTCACAGGGGGCGAACACTGAAGCTTTCTTT
CASSSQGANTEAFF
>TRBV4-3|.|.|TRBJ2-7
TGCGCCAGCAGCCAAGATGGGAGAACCTACGAGCAGTACTTC
CASSQDGRTYEQYF
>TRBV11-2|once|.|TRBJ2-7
TGTGCCAGCAGCCGAGATGGGGGCCTCTACGAGCAGTACTTC
CASSRDGGLYEQYF
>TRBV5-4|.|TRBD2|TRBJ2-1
TGTGCCAGCAGCTTGTTGGCTAGCGGCGAGCAGTTCTTC
CASSLLASGEQFF
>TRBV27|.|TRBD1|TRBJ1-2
TGTGCCAGCAGTTTGGGACAGGGGAATGGCTACACCTTC
CASSLGQGNGYTF
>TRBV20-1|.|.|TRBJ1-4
TGCAGTGCTGGAAGGAGTGAAAAACTGTTTTTT
CSAGRSEKLFF
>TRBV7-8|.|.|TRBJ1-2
TGTGCCAGCAGCTTAAGTATTGGCGGATCACGAGGCTACACCTTC
CASSLSIGGSRGYTF
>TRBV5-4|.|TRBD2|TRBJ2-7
TGTGCCAGCAGCGCCGCCCTAGCGGGGGCGGGGGAGCAGTACTTC
CASSAALAGAGEQYF
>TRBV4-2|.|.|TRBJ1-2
TGTGCCAGCAGCTTCACGGGGAAGGAGGGCTACACCTTC
CASSFTGKEGYTF
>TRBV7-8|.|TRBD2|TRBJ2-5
TGTGCCAGCAGCTCCACGTGGACTAGCGTGGAGACCCAGTACTTC
CASSSTWTSVETQYF
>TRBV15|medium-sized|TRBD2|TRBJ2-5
TGTGCCACCAGCAGAGGACTAGCGGGAGTAGAGACCCAGTACTTC
CATSRGLAGVETQYF
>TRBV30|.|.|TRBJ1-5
TGTGCCTGGAACCTCGGGGGGGCGCGGGGCAATCAGCCCCAGCATTTT
CAWNLGGARGNQPQHF
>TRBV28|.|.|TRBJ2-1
TGTGCCAGCAGTTCTATTTCGGGACATTATTCCTACAATGAGCAGTTCTTC
CASSSISGHYSYNEQFF
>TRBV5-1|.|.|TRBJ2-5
TGCGCCAGCAGCGCCACAACACGTCAAGAGACCCAGTACTTC
CASSATTRQETQYF
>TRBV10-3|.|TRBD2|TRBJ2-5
TGTGCCATCAGCGTAGCGGGGGAGGAGACCCAGTACTTC
CAISVAGEETQYF
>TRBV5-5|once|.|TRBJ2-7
TGTGCCAGCAGCTCCGCGACAGATATAACCTACGAGCAGTACTTC
CASSSATDITYEQYF
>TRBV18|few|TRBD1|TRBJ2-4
TGTGCCAGCTCACGTGGGACAGGGTCGCTACAGTACTTC
CASSRGTGSLQYF
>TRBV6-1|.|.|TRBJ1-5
TGTGCCAGCAGTGCAACTGACCGGACAGCTTTTAATCAGCCCCAGCATTTT
CASSATDRTAFNQPQHF
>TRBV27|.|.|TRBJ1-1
TGTGCCAGCAGTCCCCGGACAGAGCCGAACACTGAAGCTTTCTTT
CASSPRTEPNTEAFF
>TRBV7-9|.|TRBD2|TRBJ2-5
TGTGCCAGCAGTGCTGGTAGCGGGGGGGCCATGATACGAGAGACCCAGTACTTC
CASSAGSGGAMIRETQYF
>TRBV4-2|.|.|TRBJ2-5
TGTGCCAGCAGCCAAGTCGGGGGGCAGGAGACCCAGTACTTC
CASSQVGGQETQYF
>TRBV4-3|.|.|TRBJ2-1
TGCGCCAGCAGCCAAGATCTTAACTCCTACAATGAGCAGTTCTTC
CASSQDLNSYNEQFF
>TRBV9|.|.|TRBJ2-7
TGTGCCAGCAGCTCTACAGGGTACAGTTACGAGCAGTACTTC
CASSSTGYSYEQYF
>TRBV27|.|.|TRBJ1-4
TGTGCCAGCAGCCCTAACGGCGGCTCGAATGAAAAACTGTTTTTT
CASSPNGGSNEKLFF
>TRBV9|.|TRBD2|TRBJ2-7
TGTGCCAGCAGCGCCCCTAGCGGGGGGCCCATCGAGCAGTACTTC
CASSAPSGGPIEQYF
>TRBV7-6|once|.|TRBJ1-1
TGTGCCAGCAGCTTGGGGGGGTCCACTGAAGCTTTCTTT
CASSLGGSTEAFF
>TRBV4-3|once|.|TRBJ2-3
TGCGCCAGCAGCCAAGAATCTATGGGCACAGATACGCAGTATTTT
CASSQESMGTDTQYF
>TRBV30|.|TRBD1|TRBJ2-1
TGTGCCTGGGGGGCGGGGACAGGGGGAAGTAGTTCCTACAATGAGCAGTTCTTC
CAWGAGTGGSSSYNEQFF
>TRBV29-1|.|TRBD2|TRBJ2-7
TGCAGCGTTTCGGCGGGAGGGCCGAACGAGCAGTACTTC
CSVSAGGPNEQYF
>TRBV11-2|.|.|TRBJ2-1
TGTGCCAGCAGCATGTCCCGGGACATGCCCAATGAGCAGTTCTTC
CASSMSRDMPNEQFF
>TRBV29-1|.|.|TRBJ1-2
TGCAGCGTTAGCACAGGGACGGTTGGCTACACCTTC
CSVSTGTVGYTF
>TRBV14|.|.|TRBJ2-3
TGTGCCAGCAGCCAACGGCCGGGACAACAATTGGGAGATACGCAGTATTTT
CASSQRPGQQLGDTQYF
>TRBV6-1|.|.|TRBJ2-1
TGTGCCAGCAGTGAACGACAGATTCGGGAGCAGTTCTTC
CASSERQIREQFF
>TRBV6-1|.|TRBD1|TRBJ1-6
TGTGCCAGCAGTGAAGCGCCTCAGGGGGGCTCACCCCTCCACTTT
CASSEAPQGGSPLHF
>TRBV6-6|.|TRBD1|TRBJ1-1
TGTGCCAGCAGGGCTCCTCAGGGGGACACTGAAGCTTTCTTT
CASRAPQGDTEAFF
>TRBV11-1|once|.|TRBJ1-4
TGTGCCAGCAGCTTTTTGGGGCAGGGTGAAAAACTGTTTTTT
CASSFLGQGEKLFF
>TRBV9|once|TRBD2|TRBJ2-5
TGTGCCAGCAGCGTCTCTTGGACGGGGGGCCAAGAGACCCAGTACTTC
CASSVSWTGGQETQYF